The rows below give T cell receptor beta chains drawn from one sample of a study of T-cell reconstitution after alpha-beta-depleted transplantation in children. TCRdb called the PCR reads again in MiXCR, with one record for every CDR3 protein. The repertoire holds around 960,000 distinct CDR3 sequences, with about 29% as singletons. Source: PBMCs, mostly from graft donor cells, taken 360 days after TCRalphabeta/CD19-depleted stem cell transplant. These receptor sequences come from a boy under two years old who had a stem cell transplant for SCID, so the T cells may come from the graft donor. The CDR3 runs from the conserved cysteine through the conserved F or W. D genes are given only for firm matches. Not all rows give a size; the values are once, few, many and, for expanded clones, a class.

D gene,V gene,clone size,J gene,CDR3 DNA,CDR3 protein
NA,TRBV5-1,few,TRBJ2-2,TGCGCCAGCAGCGACCAGGGGGGCACCGGGGAGCTGTTTTTT,CASSDQGGTGELFF
TRBD2,TRBV25-1,few,TRBJ2-3,TGTGCCACCGAGGGACTAGTAGACCCAGATACGCAGTATTTT,CATEGLVDPDTQYF
NA,TRBV9,few,TRBJ2-7,TGTGCCAGCAGCCATCTATCTTGGCCCTACGAGCAGTACTTC,CASSHLSWPYEQYF
NA,TRBV6-5,NA,TRBJ1-2,TGTGCCAGCAGTTACTCACCGCACAGGGATGGGTATGGCTACACCTTC,CASSYSPHRDGYGYTF
NA,TRBV11-3,NA,TRBJ2-1,TGTGCCAGCAGCTTTGGGGTGGTCAATGAGCAGTTCTTC,CASSFGVVNEQFF
NA,TRBV29-1,few,TRBJ1-2,TGCAGCGTTGACAGGGCGGGAGGCTACACCTTC,CSVDRAGGYTF
NA,TRBV4-1,few,TRBJ2-6,TGCGCCAGCAGCCAAGTGCTAAATTCTGGGGCCAACGTCCTGACTTTC,CASSQVLNSGANVLTF
TRBD2,TRBV9,NA,TRBJ2-5,TGTGCCAGCAGCAAAAAAGCGGGGGGCACCCAAGAGACCCAGTACTTC,CASSKKAGGTQETQYF
NA,TRBV7-2,few,TRBJ2-1,TGTGCCAGCAGCTTACTGAGAAGCGACCAAAATGAGCAGTTCTTC,CASSLLRSDQNEQFF
NA,TRBV5-1,NA,TRBJ2-3,TGCGCCAGCAGCTTGGCTAGCTCTAGCACAGATACGCAGTATTTT,CASSLASSSTDTQYF
NA,TRBV4-1,few,TRBJ2-7,TGCGCCAGCAGCCAAGTCCCCCCTAGCTCCTACGAGCAGTACTTC,CASSQVPPSSYEQYF
NA,TRBV6-2/TRBV6-3,few,TRBJ2-7,TGTGCCAGCGGGTTTAGCTCCTACGAGCAGTACTTC,CASGFSSYEQYF
NA,TRBV12-3/TRBV12-4,NA,TRBJ1-1,TGTGCCAGCAGACAACAGAGGAAAAACGGCACTGAAGCTTTCTTT,CASRQQRKNGTEAFF
NA,TRBV5-1,NA,TRBJ2-7,TGCGCCAGCAGCCGGGCCTCCCAAGGATCATCCGAGCAGTACTTC,CASSRASQGSSEQYF
NA,TRBV27,NA,TRBJ1-2,TGTGCCAGCAGCTGGGGGTTTAACTATGGCTACACCTTC,CASSWGFNYGYTF
TRBD1,TRBV12-3/TRBV12-4,NA,TRBJ2-1,TGTGCCAGCAGGCCGGGACAGGGTAGCTACAATGAGCAGTTCTTC,CASRPGQGSYNEQFF
NA,TRBV20-1,NA,TRBJ2-1,TGCAGTGCTAGAATGTTTGGTTCTAATGAGCAGTTCTTC,CSARMFGSNEQFF
NA,TRBV5-4,NA,TRBJ2-3,TGTGCCAGCAGCTTTGTGGCAGGGGAGACAGATACGCAGTATTTT,CASSFVAGETDTQYF
NA,TRBV5-1,NA,TRBJ2-7,TGCGCCAGCAGCTATACCTCGAACAAGGCAATGGTCTACGAGCAGTACTTC,CASSYTSNKAMVYEQYF
NA,TRBV29-1,few,TRBJ1-1,TGCAGCGTTGAAGGGCGGCTGGGGGACACTGAAGCTTTCTTT,CSVEGRLGDTEAFF
NA,TRBV27,NA,TRBJ2-2,TGTGCCAGCAGTCCTCTGGACCGGGCTAATAACGGGGAGCTGTTTTTT,CASSPLDRANNGELFF
NA,TRBV7-9,NA,TRBJ2-7,TGTGCCAGCAGCTTAGCGCTTGCCAACGAGCAGTACTTC,CASSLALANEQYF
NA,TRBV5-1,NA,TRBJ2-3,TGCGCCAGCAGCCCTTACACGGCTAGCACAGATACGCAGTATTTT,CASSPYTASTDTQYF
NA,TRBV19,NA,TRBJ1-1,TGTGCCAGTAGTCCCCTACCAGGGATCCCGAACACTGAAGCTTTCTTT,CASSPLPGIPNTEAFF
NA,TRBV6-5,NA,TRBJ2-5,TGTGCCAGCAGTTCCGGGACTCATGAAGAGACCCAGTACTTC,CASSSGTHEETQYF
TRBD1,TRBV6-1,NA,TRBJ2-7,TGTGCCAGCAGTGGGGACAGGGGGCGCGAGCAGTACTTC,CASSGDRGREQYF
TRBD1,TRBV25-1,NA,TRBJ1-6,TGTGCCAGCAGTGAAGTCGGGACAGGTGATTCACCCCTCCACTTT,CASSEVGTGDSPLHF
NA,TRBV5-1,NA,TRBJ2-7,TGCGCCAGCAGCCCGGCCCCGACCAGCTACGAGCAGTACTTC,CASSPAPTSYEQYF
NA,TRBV20-1,NA,TRBJ1-5,TGCAGTGCTAGAGAAACGCAGCCCCAGCATTTT,CSARETQPQHF
NA,TRBV27,few,TRBJ1-5,TGTGCCAGCAGTAGCGAGAGCAATCAGCCCCAGCATTTT,CASSSESNQPQHF
NA,TRBV7-9,NA,TRBJ2-1,TGTGCCAGCAGCCCCGCCGGCGGCTTGAGCTCCTACAATGAGCAGTTCTTC,CASSPAGGLSSYNEQFF
NA,TRBV3-1,NA,TRBJ2-7,TGTGCCAGCAGCCGCGCATCGGTAGCTGTATCTGGCGAGCAGTACTTC,CASSRASVAVSGEQYF
NA,TRBV12-3/TRBV12-4,NA,TRBJ1-5,TGTGCCAGCAGTTTCGGGTCTCACGGCAATCAGCCCCAGCATTTT,CASSFGSHGNQPQHF
NA,TRBV5-1,many,TRBJ2-7,TGCGCCAGCAGCTCCGACAACTCCTACGAGCAGTACTTC,CASSSDNSYEQYF
NA,TRBV7-2,NA,TRBJ2-1,TGTGCCAGCAGCCTTAAGGCAGGAGCCTCCTACAATGAGCAGTTCTTC,CASSLKAGASYNEQFF
NA,TRBV3-1,NA,TRBJ1-3,TGTGCCAGCAGCGGGGGGGGCCACTCTGGAAACACCATATATTTT,CASSGGGHSGNTIYF
NA,TRBV20-1,once,TRBJ2-1,TGCAGTGCCCAGCTATGGGGGAGCTACAATGAGCAGTTCTTC,CSAQLWGSYNEQFF
TRBD1,TRBV5-1,NA,TRBJ2-5,TGCGCCAGCAGCTTCTACAGGGGGCTGGGGACCCAGTACTTC,CASSFYRGLGTQYF
NA,TRBV19,NA,TRBJ2-2,TGTGCCAGTAAAATGGCGATAAACACCGGGGAGCTGTTTTTT,CASKMAINTGELFF
TRBD1,TRBV11-1,NA,TRBJ1-2,TGTGCCAGCAGCTTAGAAGGGACAGGGGGCTGGCGGGACTATGGCTACACCTTC,CASSLEGTGGWRDYGYTF
TRBD1,TRBV2,once,TRBJ2-1,TGTGCCAGCAGAGCACAGGGGGCAGGGAGGAATGAGCAGTTCTTC,CASRAQGAGRNEQFF
TRBD2,TRBV4-3,NA,TRBJ2-4,TGCGCCAGCAGCCAAAGGTTGGGGCCTTCGGGGGGAGGCATTCAGTACTTC,CASSQRLGPSGGGIQYF
TRBD1,TRBV28,few,TRBJ2-5,TGTGCCAGCAGCCTTCAATTCAACAGGGGGCGCGGGGAGACCCAGTACTTC,CASSLQFNRGRGETQYF
TRBD2,TRBV20-1,NA,TRBJ2-1,TGCAGTGCTAGGCCCGGGGGGACTTATACCTACAATGAGCAGTTCTTC,CSARPGGTYTYNEQFF
NA,TRBV20-1,few,TRBJ2-5,TGCAGTGCTTTACGAACCGCGGAGACCCAGTACTTC,CSALRTAETQYF
NA,TRBV20-1,NA,TRBJ2-5,TGCAGTGCTAGAGCGCCAGGAAAGAAAGAGACCCAGTACTTC,CSARAPGKKETQYF
NA,TRBV12-5,NA,TRBJ2-2,TGTGCTAGTGGTTTAGTGACGAGCGGGGAGCTGTTTTTT,CASGLVTSGELFF
TRBD1,TRBV12-3/TRBV12-4,NA,TRBJ2-7,TGTGCCAGCAGGGCAGGGACAGGGAAAGGAAGCTCCTACGAGCAGTACTTC,CASRAGTGKGSSYEQYF
TRBD1,TRBV11-3,many,TRBJ2-1,TGTGCCAGCAGCTTAAGACAGGGACCCTACAATGAGCAGTTCTTC,CASSLRQGPYNEQFF
NA,TRBV6-6,few,TRBJ2-5,TGTGCCAGCAGTCATAACCTCGAGACCCAGTACTTC,CASSHNLETQYF
TRBD1,TRBV7-2,few,TRBJ1-2,TGTGCCAGCAGCTTAGAAGGGACAGTCAACTATGGCTACACCTTC,CASSLEGTVNYGYTF
NA,TRBV10-2,NA,TRBJ2-7,TGCGCCAGCAGTGAATCCTTGGACGAGCAGTACTTC,CASSESLDEQYF